These 27 T cell receptor beta chains were sequenced from one sample in a study of blood T cell repertoires in COVID-19. The method was immunoSEQ multiplex PCR; TCRdb's version includes in-frame clones alone and lacks a portion of them. Of 60,000 to 95,000 clones in the sample, about 91% are singletons; the top ten hold around 6.3%. Material for sequencing was peripheral blood. The receptors stem from a woman between 50 and 59 years old with acute or convalescent COVID-19.

The J gene is TRBJ2-6, the V gene TRBV28, with 13 positions matching TRBD2. This CDR3 has 20 residues. V shed 7 bases, J shed 0 bases, and the junction held 12 bases outside the gene matches. Per germline, CDR1 MDHEN and CDR2 SYDVKM. CDR3: CASIKRLAGGQPSGANVLTF. The CDR3, as DNA: TGTGCCAGCATTAAACGACTAGCGGGGGGACAGCCCTCTGGGGCCAACGTCCTGACTTTC.

The genes are TRBV7-3 and TRBJ2-5; 10 nucleotides agree with TRBD2. There are 13 residues in the CDR3. Trimming cost V 8 bases and J 2 bases; bases outside gene matches: 2. Germline values: CDR1 SGHTA, CDR2 FQGTGA. The chain's CDR3 is CASAAGGQETQYF. CDR3 DNA sequence: TGTGCCAGCGCAGCGGGGGGGCAAGAGACCCAGTACTTC.

The chain links TRBV2 to TRBJ1-4; the D is unclear. Germline assignment: CDR1 SNHLY and CDR2 FYNNEI. The CDR3 runs to 15 residues. V lost 9 bases, J lost 1 base, and 15 bases lay in between. The CDR3 region is CASSGVLGTNEKLFF. The DNA of the CDR3 is TGTGCCAGTAGCGGGGTCTTAGGAACTAATGAAAAACTGTTTTTT.

V and J are TRBV12-3 or TRBV12-4 and TRBJ1-1; D is perhaps TRBD1 (6 bases). Trimming took 6 bases from V and 4 from J, leaving 12 bases between them. CDR3 length equals 13 residues. CDR3 coding DNA: TGTGCCAGCAGCCAACAGACAGGCACTGAAGCTTTCTTT. It encodes CASSQQTGTEAFF.

This clone was seen a handful of times. The rearrangement uses TRBV5-4 and TRBJ1-2, with D maybe TRBD1 (5 bases). The germline V gene has CDR1 SGHNT and CDR2 YYREEE (reference sequence). This CDR3 comprises 15 residues. Trimming pared 6 bases from V and 8 bases from J, leaving 23 bases between. The CDR3 sequence: CASTFVGRQGGGYTF. The DNA of the CDR3 is TGTGCCAGCACCTTCGTTGGGCGGCAGGGCGGCGGCTACACCTTC.

V is TRBV4-3 and J is TRBJ1-3, with 7 bases lining up with TRBD1. This CDR3 has 16 amino acids. Germline V lookup: CDR1 LGHNA, CDR2 YSLEER. Unmatched junction bases numbered 10, after V lost 0 bases and J lost 8 bases. In DNA form, the CDR3 reads TGCGCCAGCAGCCAAGAAACCAGCCGGACAGGACACACCATATATTTT. Its protein is CASSQETSRTGHTIYF.

The chain recombines TRBV20-1 with TRBJ2-7; D gene ambiguous. Trimming stripped 6 bases from V and 4 bases from J, with 10 bases between. CDR1 and CDR2 (germline): DFQATT, SNEGSKA (reference sequence). The CDR3 extends over 11 amino acids. The CDR3 loop is CSAPTGYEQYF. In DNA form, the CDR3 reads TGCAGTGCCCCGACCGGGTACGAGCAGTACTTC.

This clone was seen a few times. V gene TRBV18 combines with J gene TRBJ1-1, with TRBD1 as a possible D gene (6 bases). The germline V gene has CDR1 KGHSH and CDR2 LQKENI. V lost 2 bases to trimming and J lost 5 bases, with 15 bases between them. The CDR3 has 15 amino acids. The CDR3 sequence: CASSPGGHRGTEAFF. The CDR3 coding sequence is TGTGCCAGCTCACCAGGGGGCCACCGAGGGACTGAAGCTTTCTTT.

The rearrangement uses TRBV19 and TRBJ1-1, with D tentatively TRBD1 (5 bases). Trimming left V 5 bases short and J 8 bases short, with 9 bases between. The germline gives CDR1 LNHDA, CDR2 SQIVND (reference sequence). The CDR3 covers 11 residues. DNA for the CDR3: TGTGCCAGTAGTCCGGGACTCGAAGCTTTCTTT. Its protein is CASSPGLEAFF.

The chain links TRBV5-8 to TRBJ1-2; 9 bases line up with TRBD1. The CDR3 is made up of 17 amino acids. Trimming at V came to 0 bases and at J to 0 bases, leaving 6 bases not matched to a gene. Looked up from germline, CDR1 is SGHTS and CDR2 is YDEGEE. The CDR3, as DNA: TGTGCCAGCAGCTTGGGGACAGGGGATTTGGCTAACTATGGCTACACCTTC. The encoded protein is CASSLGTGDLANYGYTF.

The chain is built from TRBV7-2 and TRBJ2-1; TRBD2 aligns across 10 bases. This CDR3 is 16 amino acids long. The germline V gene has CDR1 SGHTA and CDR2 FQGNSA. V shed 3 bases, J shed 4 bases, and the junction held 6 bases outside the gene matches. Here the CDR3 reads CASSFISSGGYNEQFF. CDR3 DNA: TGTGCCAGCAGCTTCATATCTAGCGGGGGTTACAATGAGCAGTTCTTC.

The chain is built from TRBV5-1 and TRBJ1-4, with unresolved D. CDR1 is SGHRS and CDR2 is YFSETQ in the germline V gene. V lost 7 bases and J lost 11, with 18 bases in between. This CDR3 has 13 residues. CDR3 amino acids: CASRLGNMDKLFF. CDR3 coding DNA: TGCGCCAGCCGACTCGGCAATATGGATAAACTGTTTTTT.

The CDR3 loop is CASRKGQGANYGYTF. CDR3 DNA sequence: TGTGCCAGCAGGAAGGGACAGGGGGCTAACTATGGCTACACCTTC. J is TRBJ1-2 and V is TRBV2, with 11 bases that match TRBD1. The V gene's germline CDR1 is SNHLY and CDR2 FYNNEI. This CDR3 region has 15 residues. V trimming: 6 bases; J trimming: 0 bases; junction bases outside the gene matches: 3.

The V call is TRBV23-1, the J call TRBJ1-6, with 8 bases fitting TRBD1. TRBV23-1 is reported as an ORF; its role is uncertain. Losses at the gene ends were 0 bases for V and 0 bases for J; bases not matched to a gene: 7. The CDR3 is 19 amino acids. The CDR3 sequence is CASSQSVRGLCSYNSPLHF. In nucleotides, the CDR3 is TGCGCCAGCAGTCAATCGGTCAGGGGGCTCTGCTCCTATAATTCACCCCTCCACTTT.

The chain carries TRBV6-6 and TRBJ1-4; TRBD1 matches 10 bases. The CDR3 is made up of 14 amino acids. The germline gives CDR1 MNHNY, CDR2 SVGAGI (reference sequence). The V gene end was trimmed by 4 bases and the J gene end by 8 bases; junction bases not matched to a gene: 4. This chain's CDR3 is CASSSGQGREKLFF. The DNA of the CDR3 is TGTGCCAGCAGTTCGGGACAGGGGAGAGAAAAACTGTTTTTT.

J is TRBJ1-2 and V is TRBV5-1; D may be TRBD1 (6 bases). CDR3 length: 14 residues. V lost 3 bases and J lost 3, with 12 bases in between. Germline V gene sequence: CDR1 SGHRS, CDR2 YFSETQ. The CDR3 nucleotides are TGCGCCAGCAGCTCATCTGGGGGCTACTATGGCTACACCTTC. It encodes CASSSSGGYYGYTF.

This sequence joins TRBV28 and TRBJ2-1; the D gene is possibly TRBD2 (7 bases). Between the trimmed V and J ends, which lost 2 bases and 1 base, there was a span of 9 bases. The CDR3 has 15 residues. Germline V lookup: CDR1 MDHEN, CDR2 SYDVKM. CDR3 amino acids: CASSLGGASYNEQFF. In DNA, the CDR3 is TGTGCCAGCAGTTTAGGGGGGGCGTCCTACAATGAGCAGTTCTTC.

The chain combines TRBV3-1 (or the pseudogene TRBV3-2) with TRBJ2-2; 8 nucleotides match TRBD2. V was clipped by 3 bases and J by 5 bases; unmatched bases: 5. Germline-derived CDR1 and CDR2 are LGHDT and YNNKEL (reference sequence). The CDR3 extends over 15 amino acids. CDR3 nucleotide sequence: TGTGCCAGCAGCCACCCTAGCGGGTCGACCGGGGAGCTGTTTTTT. Protein: CASSHPSGSTGELFF.

The chain joins TRBV7-6 to TRBJ2-2; perhaps TRBD1 as D (6 bases). Trimming stripped 2 bases from V and 1 base from J, with 11 bases between. The CDR3 is 16 residues long. Germline V gene lookup returns CDR1 SGHVS and CDR2 FNYEAQ. CDR3 in amino acids: CASSLLSTGNTGELFF. CDR3 DNA: TGTGCCAGCAGCTTATTGTCGACAGGGAACACCGGGGAGCTGTTTTTT.

The rearrangement links TRBV2 to TRBJ1-2; the D gene is possibly TRBD1 (5 bases). V gave up 4 bases and J gave up 5 bases, with 14 bases separating them. The CDR3 runs to 14 residues. Germline V CDR1 and CDR2: SNHLY, FYNNEI. In DNA, the CDR3 is TGTGCCAGCAGTGCCGCAGGGACTAGATATGGCTACACCTTC. As protein: CASSAAGTRYGYTF.

V and J are TRBV7-2 and TRBJ2-7; D is perhaps TRBD2 (7 bases). This CDR3 is built from 15 residues. Trimming removed 5 bases at V and 6 bases at J, with 20 bases between. Germline V gene data show CDR1 as SGHTA and CDR2 as FQGNSA. CDR3 bases: TGTGCCAGCAGCCTAAAGGGGGGAGGGGGAAGCGAGCAGTACTTC. Encoded protein: CASSLKGGGGSEQYF.

The chain links TRBV27 to TRBJ1-1; unclear D gene. The CDR3 totals 11 residues. Germline V gives CDR1 MNHEY, CDR2 SMNVEV (reference sequence). With 5 bases removed from V and 1 base from J, the gap between germline ends came to 2 bases. The CDR3 loop reads CASSQNTEAFF. In DNA form, the CDR3 reads TGTGCCAGCAGTCAGAACACTGAAGCTTTCTTT.

This clone appeared a few times. CDR3 bases: TGTGCCAGCAGCTTCGACAGCGATAATTCACCCCTCCACTTT. Encoded protein: CASSFDSDNSPLHF. The V and J genes are TRBV5-6 and TRBJ1-6; a possible D gene is TRBD1 (5 bases). Germline V gene data show CDR1 as SGHDT and CDR2 as YYEEEE. V was clipped by 2 bases and J by 5 bases, with 8 bases between them. The CDR3 spans 14 residues.

The genes are TRBV9 and TRBJ1-2; TRBD1 matches 11 bases. From germline, CDR1 is SGDLS and CDR2 YYNGEE. V shed 4 bases and J 4 bases; nucleotides not matched to a gene: 6. The CDR3 is made up of 15 amino acids. CDR3: CASSLGQGASYGYTF. CDR3 nucleotide sequence: TGTGCCAGCAGCCTCGGACAGGGGGCTTCCTATGGCTACACCTTC.

V gene TRBV21-1 combines with J gene TRBJ1-5. TRBV21-1 is a pseudogene. The CDR3 totals 16 residues. For the CDR3, the DNA is TGTGCCAGCAGCGCTTTCGTGCTAGCCCTAGATCAGCCCCAGCATTTT. Translating it yields CASSAFVLALDQPQHF.

This clone occurred once. The V gene is TRBV11-2, the J gene TRBJ1-1, with D maybe TRBD1 (6 bases). CDR1 SGHAT and CDR2 FQNNGV come from the germline V gene. V shed 5 bases and J shed 0 bases, with 19 bases lying between them. The CDR3 has 17 amino acids. CDR3 nucleotide sequence: TGTGCCAGCAGCCTCCACATTCCGGGACATATGAACACTGAAGCTTTCTTT. Protein sequence: CASSLHIPGHMNTEAFF.

In this sample, this clone turned up once. V gene TRBV4-1 combines with J gene TRBJ1-5; D gene unclear. The CDR3 totals 15 residues. With 2 bases removed from V and 0 bases from J, the gap between germline ends came to 8 bases. Germline values: CDR1 MGHRA, CDR2 YSYEKL. CDR3 protein: CASSQLIASNQPQHF. The CDR3 nucleotides read TGCGCCAGCAGCCAACTCATAGCTAGCAATCAGCCCCAGCATTTT.